The source of this T cell receptor beta chain is a study of early stage breast cancer tumors. Findings and caveats of the study: Blood repertoires resembled normal breast more than tumor.

Regarding this clone: Its antigen remains unidentified.

Here immunoSEQ multiplex PCR was the method, and the copy in TCRdb shows in-frame clones only, minus some. The data show roughly 6,200 clones, with about three quarters seen just once and 9.5% to 13% held by the top ten. The sequence came from a person aged 65 to 79 with breast cancer. The sequencing sample was made of normal breast tissue next to the tumor.

The chain's CDR3 is CASSQVSPGGELFF. The CDR3 region has the DNA TGTGCCAGCAGCCAAGTCAGTCCGGGCGGGGAGCTGTTTTTT. The rearrangement uses TRBV14 and TRBJ2-2; D gene uncertain. The CDR3 runs 14 residues. V gave up 1 base and J gave up 7 bases, with 10 bases separating them. The germline V gene encodes CDR1 SGHDN and CDR2 FVKESK.